This T cell receptor (beta chain) was sequenced in a study of cytomegalovirus exposure and HLA in healthy donors. General study points: The only immune exposure information that was available was CMV serostatus.

This clone occurred once. Antigen specificity is unknown. Primers: 60 Vbeta forward and 13 Jbeta reverse. Profiling relied on immunoSEQ multiplex PCR, and the TCRdb table lists in-frame clones only, not all of them. The data contain more than 95,000 clones, 75% to 85% of them singletons. This sequence originates from a woman aged 50 to 60 in good health and CMV-seropositive. What was sequenced was PBMCs.

CDR3 loop: CASSDRLGGEQYF. The CDR3 DNA follows: TGTGCCAGCAGCGACCGACTTGGGGGGGAGCAGTACTTC. The chain has TRBV7-2 and TRBJ2-7; D possibly corresponds to TRBD2 (6 bases). This CDR3 spans 13 amino acids. The germline V gene encodes CDR1 SGHTA and CDR2 FQGNSA. Trimming took 5 bases from V and 7 from J, leaving 15 bases between them.